The 26 T cell receptor beta chains presented below share a single source sample, sequenced in a study of breast tumors, draining lymph nodes, adjacent tissues. Axillary draining lymph nodes of breast cancer patients supplied the node samples. TCRdb passed the multiplex PCR reads through MiXCR, listing each CDR3 protein once. This table has around 100,000 distinct CDR3 sequences, 21% appearing once. The source material was axillary lymph node tissue. These receptors originate from a female donor with breast cancer. Some clones in this sample may be carry-over from other donors' samples.

This clonotype was found many times. The rearrangement joins TRBV30 to TRBJ1-2, with 8 positions matching TRBD1. The V segment lost 4 bases and the J segment 3 bases; nucleotides outside the gene matches: 10. This CDR3 has 15 residues. Germline CDR1 is GTSNPN and CDR2 is SVGIG (reference sequence). In DNA form, the CDR3 reads TGTGCCTGGACACACGCTGAACAGGGGGACTATGGCTACACCTTC. Protein product: CAWTHAEQGDYGYTF.

The chain carries TRBV2 and TRBJ1-5, with 8 bases lining up with TRBD1. The CDR3 extends over 14 amino acids. Per the germline V gene, CDR1 is SNHLY and CDR2 is FYNNEI. After removal of 5 bases from V and 7 bases from J, the junction contained 7 bases not matched to a gene. The CDR3 region is CASSPDRVKQPQHF. CDR3 sequence (DNA): TGTGCCAGCAGTCCGGACAGGGTAAAACAGCCCCAGCATTTT.

This clonotype was observed many times. This chain uses TRBV9 with TRBJ2-1; a weak D match, TRBD2 (7 bases). V was shortened by 4 bases and J by 3 bases, with 14 bases between the two germline ends. CDR3 length: 15 amino acids. CDR1 and CDR2 from the germline V gene are SGDLS and YYNGEE. CDR3 coding DNA: TGTGCCAGCAGCTCCGGGGGCGGGAGCTACAATGAGCAGTTCTTC. Residues: CASSSGGGSYNEQFF. Supplemented by reference TRBV9 and TRBJ2-1, the full variable domain reads DSGVTQTPKHLITATGQRVTLRCSPRSGDLSVYWYQQSLDQGLQFLIQYYNGEERAKGNILERFSAQQFPDLHSELNLSSLELGDSALYFCASSSGGGSYNEQFFGPGTRLTVL.

This clonotype was detected ten times or more. The chain carries TRBV24-1 and TRBJ2-1; D is undetermined. Looked up from germline, CDR1 is KGHDR and CDR2 is SFDVKD. This CDR3 is built from 11 residues. V was trimmed by 3 bases and J by 9 bases, leaving 5 bases between them. CDR3 in amino acids: CATSDRIEQFF. The CDR3 DNA sequence: TGTGCCACCAGTGATCGAATTGAGCAGTTCTTC.

This clonotype was observed at least ten times. The chain combines TRBV20-1 with TRBJ2-1; D unclear. Germline V CDR1 and CDR2: DFQATT, SNEGSKA (reference sequence). The V and J ends lost 1 base and 7 bases respectively, with 11 bases between them. This CDR3 comprises 13 residues. CDR3 in amino acids: CSARGPDGNEQFF. The CDR3 bases are TGCAGTGCTAGAGGGCCCGACGGGAATGAGCAGTTCTTC.

This clonotype showed up just a few times. A much larger clone is a single base away; this may be a read error. CDR3 DNA sequence: TGTGCCAGCGGCCTCCGGGCAGGTGGCTATGGCTACACCTTC. Its translation is CASGLRAGGYGYTF. The genes are TRBV5-5 and TRBJ1-2; D gene uncertain. The germline V gene encodes CDR1 SGHKS and CDR2 YYEKEE (reference sequence). This CDR3 is built from 14 residues. V was trimmed by 7 bases and J by 4 bases, leaving 17 bases between them.

The chain is built from TRBV19 and TRBJ1-5, with D unclear. Germline values: CDR1 LNHDA, CDR2 SQIVND (reference sequence). The CDR3 is 13 amino acids. V lost 6 bases to trimming and J lost 0 bases, with 6 bases between them. In nucleotides, the CDR3 is TGTGCCAGTAGGCCCAGTAGCAATCAGCCCCAGCATTTT. Its translation: CASRPSSNQPQHF.

Many counts were recorded for this clonotype. This chain links TRBV30 with TRBJ2-7, with D tentatively TRBD1 (6 bases). The CDR3 runs to 12 residues. Germline loops: CDR1 GTSNPN, CDR2 SVGIG (reference sequence). CDR3 coding DNA: TGTGCTTCGGACAGCGCGCGTGGCGAGCAGTACTTC. Its translation is CASDSARGEQYF. The entire variable domain, with the rest obtained from reference TRBV30 and TRBJ2-7, is as follows: SQTIHQWPATLVQPVGSPLSLECTVEGTSNPNLYWYRQAAGRGLQLLFYSVGIGQISSEVPQNLSASRPQDRQFILSSKKLLLSDSGFYLCASDSARGEQYFGPGTRLTVT.

This clonotype has at least ten counts. This sequence joins TRBV7-8 and TRBJ2-5; D may be TRBD2 (6 bases). This CDR3 is built from 13 residues. CDR1 is SGHVS and CDR2 is FQNEAQ in the germline V gene. V was cut by 5 bases and J by 5 bases, with 12 bases left in between. DNA for the CDR3: TGTGCCAGCAGCCCCCTCCGGGGGGAGACCCAGTACTTC. Translated: CASSPLRGETQYF.

The chain couples TRBV2 to TRBJ2-7; 15 bases are shared with TRBD2. Unmatched junction bases numbered 4, after V lost 6 bases and J lost 4 bases. The CDR3 is 15 amino acids. Germline V lookup: CDR1 SNHLY, CDR2 FYNNEI. CDR3 region: CASSGLAGGVYEQYF. The CDR3 nucleotides read TGTGCCAGCAGCGGACTAGCGGGAGGGGTATACGAGCAGTACTTC.

In this sample, this clonotype turned up many times. The chain is built from TRBV4-2 and TRBJ1-2; 9 positions match TRBD1. With V trimmed by 0 bases and J by 1 base, 0 bases remained unmatched. The CDR3 is 15 residues long. The germline V gene encodes CDR1 LGHNA and CDR2 YNFKEQ. CDR3 residues: CASSQEGQGNYGYTF. CDR3 coding DNA: TGTGCCAGCAGCCAAGAGGGACAGGGTAACTATGGCTACACCTTC.

This clonotype was counted many times. The rearrangement links TRBV7-2 to TRBJ1-5, with D uncertain. The CDR3 length is 14 residues. CDR1 is SGHTA and CDR2 is FQGNSA in the germline V gene. V was clipped by 3 bases and J by 1 base, with 7 bases between them. In DNA, the CDR3 is TGTGCCAGCAGCTTCTATGGGAGCAATCAGCCCCAGCATTTT. Translated, it gives CASSFYGSNQPQHF.

Notes on this clonotype: Given the absence of the conserved phenylalanine or tryptophan at the CDR3 end, a read error is likely. Because the CDR3's place on the DNA is in doubt, the DNA is left out and the CDR3 is given as listed by TCRdb. The gene calls are TRBV7-2 and TRBJ2-7; the table assigns TRBD1, which was not confirmed against the DNA. Germline CDR1 SGHTA, CDR2 FQGNSA. The CDR3 is 14 residues long, ends included. The CDR3 loop reads CASSLRTGDYEQYL.

In its sample, this clonotype was seen many times. The genes are TRBV6-2 or TRBV6-3 and TRBJ2-3; D not resolved. V dropped 5 bases and J dropped 0 bases, with 6 bases sitting between them. In germline, CDR1 is MNHEY, CDR2 SVGEGT. This CDR3 region has 13 residues. Here the CDR3 reads CASSRHSTDTQYF. For the CDR3, the DNA is TGTGCCAGCAGTCGCCATAGCACAGATACGCAGTATTTT.

This clonotype has at least ten counts. This chain links TRBV19 with TRBJ1-2, with TRBD1 as a possible D gene (6 bases). Deletions cut 6 bases from V and 4 bases from J, with 15 bases between. Germline CDR1 and CDR2: LNHDA and SQIVND (reference sequence). The CDR3 has 14 amino acids. CDR3 sequence (DNA): TGTGCCAGTAGGGAACAGGGAGGAGGCTATGGCTACACCTTC. It encodes CASREQGGGYGYTF.

This clonotype was counted many times. The rearrangement joins TRBV9 to TRBJ2-5; D is ambiguous. V was pared by 3 bases and J by 4 bases, with 7 bases between. Germline V CDR1 and CDR2: SGDLS, YYNGEE. The CDR3 loop spans 12 amino acids. The CDR3 loop is CASSETAETQYF. The CDR3 DNA follows: TGTGCCAGCAGCGAGACCGCAGAGACCCAGTACTTC.

As concerns this clonotype: A single base separates this from a much larger clone, so it may be a read error. V and J are TRBV7-3 and TRBJ2-1; weak D call: TRBD1 (6 bases). This CDR3 has 14 residues. CDR1 and CDR2 (germline): SGHTA, FQGTGA. Trimming stripped 5 bases from V and 2 bases from J, with 10 bases between. CDR3 nucleotide sequence: TGTGCCAGCAGCCCCGGACAGACCTACAATGAGCAGTTCTTC. Amino acid sequence: CASSPGQTYNEQFF.

This clonotype was recorded many times. The chain is built from TRBV29-1 and TRBJ2-3; the D is unclear. The germline CDR1 and CDR2 sequences are SQVTM and ANQGSEA. The CDR3 is 12 residues long. Trimming took off 4 bases at V and 0 bases at J, with 5 bases between the two ends. CDR3 amino acids: CSVGTSTDTQYF. The CDR3 DNA reads TGCAGCGTTGGTACTAGCACAGATACGCAGTATTTT.

This clonotype was detected many times. This chain links TRBV2 with TRBJ2-7; TRBD1 or TRBD2 may be the D gene (5 bases each). V lost 6 bases, J lost 0 bases, and 12 bases lay in between. CDR1 SNHLY and CDR2 FYNNEI come from the germline V gene. The CDR3 length is 14 residues. CDR3 protein: CASRFEGSSYEQYF. The CDR3 DNA reads TGTGCCAGCAGGTTCGAGGGGTCCTCCTACGAGCAGTACTTC.

This clonotype was seen at least ten times. The chain carries TRBV2 and TRBJ1-6; D uncertain. The V end lost 0 bases, the J end lost 0 bases, and 12 bases lay between the germline ends. Per the germline V gene, CDR1 is SNHLY and CDR2 is FYNNEI. The CDR3 is 18 residues long. CDR3 DNA sequence: TGTGCCAGCAGTGAAGCGGAGGGCAGGAGCTCCTATAATTCACCCCTCCACTTT. Translating it yields CASSEAEGRSSYNSPLHF.

This clonotype was counted ten times or more. For the CDR3, the DNA is TGTGCCAGCAGCGTATCCCCAGGGGGCCAAAGGATAAATACGCAGTATTTT. It specifies CASSVSPGGQRINTQYF. This chain connects TRBV9 to TRBJ2-3, with 8 bases aligning to TRBD1. In germline, CDR1 is SGDLS, CDR2 YYNGEE. The junction had 14 bases not matched to a gene; V was cut back by 1 base and J by 7 bases. The CDR3 contains 17 residues.

A note on this clonotype: No conserved phenylalanine or tryptophan is present at the end of the CDR3, so a read error is the likely explanation. V usage is TRBV11-2 and J usage is TRBJ2-7; D not resolved. The V end lost 5 bases, the J end lost 5 bases, and 19 bases lay between the germline ends. Germline CDR1 is SGHAT and CDR2 is FQNNGV. CDR3 size: 15 residues. The CDR3 region has the DNA TGTGCCAGCAGCCCAGCCGACGGGCGAACCCACGAGCAGTACCTC. Amino acid sequence: CASSPADGRTHEQYL.

This clonotype has more than one count but fewer than ten. The chain joins TRBV28 to TRBJ2-1; TRBD2 matches at 7 bases. The CDR3 contains 15 residues. V shed 4 bases and J 3 bases; nucleotides not matched to a gene: 6. Germline values: CDR1 MDHEN, CDR2 SYDVKM. CDR3 nucleotide sequence: TGTGCCAGCAGTTCAGCTAGCGGAGGCTACAATGAGCAGTTCTTC. This gives the protein CASSSASGGYNEQFF.

This clonotype occurred many times. V gene TRBV6-6 combines with J gene TRBJ2-1; 8 nucleotides line up with TRBD2. The V gene's germline CDR1 is MNHNY and CDR2 SVGAGI (reference sequence). The CDR3 loop spans 14 amino acids. V was pared by 9 bases and J by 3 bases, with 7 bases of the junction left unmatched. The CDR3 protein is CASADSGDYNEQFF. CDR3 DNA sequence: TGTGCCAGTGCGGATAGCGGGGACTACAATGAGCAGTTCTTC.

This clonotype was found many times. The V gene is TRBV4-1, the J gene TRBJ1-5; D is uncertain. CDR3 length: 14 residues. V was clipped by 1 base and J by 3 bases, with 7 bases between them. From germline, CDR1 is MGHRA and CDR2 YSYEKL. The CDR3 here is CASSQGQVNQPQHF. In nucleotides, the CDR3 is TGCGCCAGCAGCCAAGGGCAGGTCAATCAGCCCCAGCATTTT.

The sample holds a few counts of this clonotype. A read error is possible here, since a much larger clone lies one base away. The J gene is TRBJ2-5, the V gene TRBV7-6; 8 positions agree with TRBD1. This CDR3 spans 14 amino acids. Germline loops: CDR1 SGHVS, CDR2 FNYEAQ. The CDR3 coding sequence is TGTGCCAGCACCCTGACAGGGGTAGGGGAGACCCAGCACTTC. Translation: CASTLTGVGETQHF.